This T cell receptor beta chain was sequenced in a study of regulatory T cells in long-lasting Graves disease. The CDR3 extends over 14 amino acids. V was pared by 0 bases and J by 7 bases, with 10 bases between. Germline V lookup: CDR1 SGHRS, CDR2 YFSETQ. With iRepertoire HTBI primers and Arm-PCR of CDR3 regions, TCR beta libraries were built. TCRdb reanalysed the multiplex PCR reads using MiXCR and keeps one entry per CDR3 protein. Here the sample spans 320,000 or so distinct CDR3 sequences, 18% being singletons. Time point given: newly diagnosed GD, antithyroid drugs for less than 3 months. There was RNA extracted from PBMCs, and the TCR library was made from it. Notes on the study in general: Reduced TCR diversity was observed in persistent Graves' patients versus newly diagnosed patients.

This clonotype showed up just a few times. The antigen remains unidentified. The rearrangement joins TRBV5-1 to TRBJ1-4, with TRBD1 as a possible D gene (5 bases). The material sequenced was peripheral blood mononuclear cells (PBMCs), taken at new diagnosis, from a patient treated with antithyroid drugs. This clonotype was obtained from a female donor with Graves disease. For the CDR3, the DNA is TGCGCCAGCAGCTTGGAAACTAGGGGTGAAAAACTGTTTTTT. Encoded protein: CASSLETRGEKLFF.